Listed here are 29 T cell receptor beta chains from one sample, sequenced in a study of blood T cells in healthy people across ages. Alongside a J-beta primer mix, a sample-barcoded 5' primer served in a second PCR lasting roughly 6 to 12 cycles. TCRdb re-derived calls from the 5' RACE reads in MiXCR, one entry per CDR3 protein. The sample shows 450,000 to 700,000 distinct CDR3 sequences, about 25% of them seen only once. The sample was blood. The receptors shown here come from a woman in her seventies in good health.

This sequence joins TRBV5-1 and TRBJ1-2; no firm D call. The germline V and J ends were trimmed by 0 bases and 4 bases, with 16 bases remaining between them. The CDR3 runs 16 residues. Germline CDR1 reads SGHRS; CDR2 reads YFSETQ. Here the CDR3 reads CASSLVAAAESYGYTF. The DNA for the CDR3 is TGCGCCAGCAGCTTGGTTGCTGCGGCCGAATCCTATGGCTACACCTTC.

This clonotype showed up just a few times. The chain recombines TRBV20-1 with TRBJ1-5, with D unresolved. CDR3 size: 12 residues. Trimming removed 3 bases from V and 1 base from J, with 4 bases in between. Germline values: CDR1 DFQATT, CDR2 SNEGSKA (reference sequence). DNA of the CDR3: TGCAGTGCTAGTTCCAGCAATCAGCCCCAGCATTTT. As protein: CSASSSNQPQHF.

V and J are TRBV5-1 and TRBJ2-1, with 9 positions matching TRBD2. After removal of 0 bases from V and 10 bases from J, the junction contained 8 bases not matched to a gene. The length of the CDR3 is 15 residues. Germline loops: CDR1 SGHRS, CDR2 YFSETQ. The CDR3: CASSLGSGGVREQFF. CDR3 DNA: TGCGCCAGCAGCTTGGGTAGCGGGGGAGTACGAGAGCAGTTCTTC.

This clonotype was found a few times. V is TRBV7-2 and J is TRBJ2-7; no definite D call. CDR1 SGHTA and CDR2 FQGNSA come from the germline V gene. The CDR3 sequence is 13 residues long. V was cut by 5 bases and J by 5 bases, with 13 bases left in between. The chain's CDR3 is CASSARVVHEQYF. The CDR3 DNA reads TGTGCCAGCAGCGCCCGGGTGGTCCACGAGCAGTACTTC.

This chain links TRBV7-2 with TRBJ2-4, with 13 positions matching TRBD2. Losses at the gene ends were 5 bases for V and 8 bases for J; bases not matched to a gene: 6. This CDR3 has 15 residues. From germline, CDR1 is SGHTA and CDR2 FQGNSA. CDR3 nucleotides: TGTGCCAGCAGCCTACTAGCGGGGGGGCGGGACATTCAGTACTTC. Translation gives CASSLLAGGRDIQYF.

The chain employs TRBV5-1 and TRBJ1-1; possible D gene TRBD1, 5 bases. Germline assignment: CDR1 SGHRS and CDR2 YFSETQ. The CDR3 runs 17 residues. Trimming left V 4 bases short and J 3 bases short, with 22 bases between. Written as DNA, the CDR3 is TGCGCCAGCAGCCTCCTTCCCTTGGGGAGGGGAGACACTGAAGCTTTCTTT. Protein product: CASSLLPLGRGDTEAFF.

The gene calls are TRBV10-3 and TRBJ1-5; D ambiguous. CDR1 and CDR2 from the germline V gene are ENHRY and SYGVKD. Trimming stripped 3 bases from V and 3 bases from J, with 9 bases between. CDR3 size: 14 residues. The CDR3 is CAISDIGSNQPQHF. CDR3 DNA: TGTGCCATCAGTGACATCGGGTCCAATCAGCCCCAGCATTTT.

The genes are TRBV20-1 and TRBJ1-2; D not certain. Per germline, CDR1 DFQATT and CDR2 SNEGSKA (reference sequence). The CDR3 covers 12 residues. V lost 2 bases and J lost 1, with 5 bases in between. The CDR3 loop is CSARKDNYGYTF. In nucleotides, the CDR3 is TGCAGTGCTAGAAAGGATAACTATGGCTACACCTTC.

This clonotype was picked up a small number of times. The chain couples TRBV6-2 or TRBV6-3 to TRBJ2-5; D not certain. The CDR3 covers 11 residues. CDR1 and CDR2 from the germline V gene are MNHEY and SVGEGT. Trimming removed 0 bases from V and 12 bases from J, with 8 bases in between. CDR3 sequence (DNA): TGTGCCAGCAGTTACTCCGGTCGGGAGTACTTC. Its protein product is CASSYSGREYF.

V gene TRBV2 combines with J gene TRBJ2-3; D is undetermined. This CDR3 contains 14 residues. Deletions cut 7 bases from V and 0 bases from J, with 11 bases between. Germline assignment: CDR1 SNHLY and CDR2 FYNNEI. Here the CDR3 DNA reads TGTGCCAGCATACAACAGATTAGCACAGATACGCAGTATTTT. This codes for CASIQQISTDTQYF.

This clonotype was counted many times. V is TRBV10-3 and J is TRBJ1-5; D is ambiguous. Germline assignment: CDR1 ENHRY and CDR2 SYGVKD. This CDR3 is 13 amino acids long. Trimming removed 7 bases from V and 4 bases from J, with 11 bases in between. CDR3 amino acids: CAITMDGNQPQHF. CDR3 nucleotides: TGTGCCATCACCATGGACGGGAATCAGCCCCAGCATTTT.

This chain joins TRBV29-1 and TRBJ2-7; D may be TRBD1 (6 bases). CDR1 and CDR2 from the germline V gene are SQVTM and ANQGSEA. V lost 4 bases, J lost 1 base, and 17 bases lay in between. This CDR3 is 15 amino acids long. CDR3 bases: TGCAGCGTTGTGAAGGGTGGTACAGGGTCCTACGAGCAGTACTTC. Residues: CSVVKGGTGSYEQYF.

This chain links TRBV4-3 with TRBJ2-7; the match to TRBD2 covers 8 bases. The CDR3 has 17 amino acids. From germline, CDR1 is LGHNA and CDR2 YSLEER. J lost 2 bases, V lost 0 bases, and 9 bases had no gene match. CDR3 sequence (DNA): TGCGCCAGCAGCCAAGATGGGACACCGGGACTAGCCTACGAGCAGTACTTC. Encoded protein: CASSQDGTPGLAYEQYF.

As to this clonotype: The junction shows a germline mismatch at one end, possibly a read error. This rearrangement joins TRBV2 to TRBJ2-4; D may be TRBD1 (6 bases). Germline CDR1 and CDR2: SNHLY and FYNNEI. The CDR3 totals 13 residues. CDR3 sequence reads: CASSEGEGSIQYF. CDR3 coding DNA: TGCGCCAGCAGCGAGGGGGAAGGGAGCATTCAGTACTTC.

This clonotype was observed a handful of times. The chain carries TRBV4-2 and TRBJ2-3; 12 bases fit TRBD2. CDR1 and CDR2 from the germline V gene are LGHNA and YNFKEQ. V lost 8 bases and J lost 6; bases outside the gene matches: 15. This CDR3 has 17 amino acids. This CDR3 is CASGLGSSGGAMDTQYF. The CDR3 DNA is TGTGCCAGCGGCCTGGGGTCTAGCGGGGGGGCGATGGATACGCAGTATTTT.

In nucleotides, the CDR3 is TGTGCCAGCAGTTTTAGCGGCAGCCAAGGCTACACCTTC. Protein: CASSFSGSQGYTF. V gene TRBV12-3 or TRBV12-4 combines with J gene TRBJ1-2; no reliable D call. Trimming stripped 3 bases from V and 8 bases from J, with 13 bases between. CDR3 size: 13 residues.

In its sample, this clonotype was seen a few times. The chain employs TRBV5-1 and TRBJ2-5; maybe TRBD1 (6 bases). CDR1 SGHRS and CDR2 YFSETQ come from the germline V gene. V lost 3 bases, J lost 3 bases, and 12 bases lay in between. The CDR3 covers 14 residues. CDR3 nucleotide sequence: TGCGCCAGCAGCTATGGGACATCTGAAGAGACCCAGTACTTC. This sequence encodes CASSYGTSEETQYF.

The chain has TRBV20-1 and TRBJ2-3, with D unclear. Germline V gives CDR1 DFQATT, CDR2 SNEGSKA (reference sequence). The CDR3 is made up of 15 amino acids. The germline V and J ends were trimmed by 6 bases and 2 bases, with 18 bases remaining between them. The CDR3: CSARTRSSFTDTQYF. In nucleotides, the CDR3 is TGCAGTGCAAGAACGCGGAGTTCTTTCACAGATACGCAGTATTTT.

This clonotype was counted once. The chain links TRBV20-1 to TRBJ1-4, with 7 bases aligning to TRBD1. The CDR3 is 12 residues long. CDR1 is DFQATT, CDR2 SNEGSKA, per germline (reference sequence). Trimming at V came to 4 bases and at J to 8 bases, leaving 4 bases not matched to a gene. The CDR3 DNA is TGCAGTGCTACCCGGGACAGCGAAAAACTGTTTTTT. Protein sequence: CSATRDSEKLFF.

This clonotype has only a few counts. This chain connects TRBV12-2 to TRBJ1-2; the table assigns TRBD1, which was not confirmed against the DNA. TRBV12-2 is assigned pseudogene status. There are 16 residues in the CDR3. The CDR3 DNA reads as TGTGCAAGTCGCCCCACGCCCATCGGGCCGGGATATGGCTACACCTTC. Translating it yields CASRPTPIGPGYGYTF.

The CDR3 here is CASSGNVGQGSGEQYF. CDR3 bases: TGTGCCAGCAGCGGGAACGTGGGACAGGGATCCGGAGAGCAGTACTTC. The V and J genes are TRBV7-6 and TRBJ2-7, with 9 bases fitting TRBD1. The germline V gene has CDR1 SGHVS and CDR2 FNYEAQ. After removal of 5 bases from V and 7 bases from J, the junction contained 15 bases not matched to a gene. This CDR3 has 16 amino acids.

The chain joins TRBV20-1 to TRBJ1-1, with D possibly matching TRBD1 (5 bases). The CDR3 extends over 14 amino acids. V lost 6 bases to trimming and J lost 1 base, with 15 bases between them. From germline, CDR1 is DFQATT and CDR2 SNEGSKA (reference sequence). CDR3 sequence: CSAYRDPRNTEAFF. In nucleotides, the CDR3 is TGCAGTGCCTACCGGGACCCTAGGAACACTGAAGCTTTCTTT.

This chain joins TRBV20-1 and TRBJ2-7; TRBD1 matches at 7 bases. Germline V gene data show CDR1 as DFQATT and CDR2 as SNEGSKA (reference sequence). There are 14 residues in the CDR3. Germline trimming cut 0 bases from V and 2 bases from J; bases unmatched to any gene: 4. DNA of the CDR3: TGCAGTGCTAGAGAGGCCAGGGGGACCTACGAGCAGTACTTC. This encodes CSAREARGTYEQYF.

Ten or more counts support this clonotype. CDR3 loop: CASQGGGVVNTEAFF. CDR3 sequence (DNA): TGTGCCAGCCAAGGGGGCGGGGTGGTGAACACTGAAGCTTTCTTT. The chain recombines TRBV12-3 or TRBV12-4 with TRBJ1-1, with TRBD1 matching 7 bases. The CDR3 extends over 15 amino acids. The trim removed 8 bases at V and 0 bases at J, leaving 9 bases unmatched.

The gene calls are TRBV29-1 and TRBJ2-5; D not resolved. This CDR3 has 14 residues. Germline lookup yields CDR1 SQVTM and CDR2 ANQGSEA. Trimming cost V 5 bases and J 5 bases, with 18 bases left between them. CDR3 residues: CSVRARQRRETQYF. CDR3 coding DNA: TGCAGCGTTAGGGCTAGGCAGCGACGGGAGACCCAGTACTTC.

This clonotype has just a few counts. The chain joins TRBV12-3 or TRBV12-4 to TRBJ1-3; D is undetermined. V was clipped by 5 bases and J by 0 bases, with 8 bases between them. The CDR3 loop spans 14 amino acids. The CDR3 is CASSPRHSGNTIYF. The CDR3 DNA is TGTGCCAGCAGTCCCCGTCACTCTGGAAACACCATATATTTT.

About this clonotype: One junction end disagrees with the germline gene, perhaps due to a read error. The V call is TRBV7-9, the J call TRBJ1-4; unclear D gene. The CDR3 length is 15 residues. Germline V lookup: CDR1 SEHNR, CDR2 FQNEAQ (reference sequence). The CDR3 loop reads CVSSLEGTENEKLFF. The CDR3 DNA follows: TGTGTCAGCAGCTTAGAGGGAACCGAGAATGAAAAACTGTTTTTT.

This clonotype was picked up a small number of times. This chain links TRBV7-9 with TRBJ1-5; D is uncertain. CDR1 is SEHNR and CDR2 is FQNEAQ in the germline V gene (reference sequence). Trimming removed 0 bases at V and 4 bases at J, with 4 bases between. This CDR3 comprises 13 residues. In DNA form, the CDR3 reads TGTGCCAGCAGCTTAGCTACTAATCAGCCCCAGCATTTT. It translates to CASSLATNQPQHF.

This clonotype was seen a handful of times. The chain has TRBV19 and TRBJ2-1; D is uncertain. This CDR3 is 13 amino acids long. Deletions cut 6 bases from V and 5 bases from J, with 11 bases between. Germline V gene lookup returns CDR1 LNHDA and CDR2 SQIVND (reference sequence). The CDR3 bases are TGTGCCAGTAGCCCCGCCCGAGACAATGAGCAGTTCTTC. Encoded protein: CASSPARDNEQFF.